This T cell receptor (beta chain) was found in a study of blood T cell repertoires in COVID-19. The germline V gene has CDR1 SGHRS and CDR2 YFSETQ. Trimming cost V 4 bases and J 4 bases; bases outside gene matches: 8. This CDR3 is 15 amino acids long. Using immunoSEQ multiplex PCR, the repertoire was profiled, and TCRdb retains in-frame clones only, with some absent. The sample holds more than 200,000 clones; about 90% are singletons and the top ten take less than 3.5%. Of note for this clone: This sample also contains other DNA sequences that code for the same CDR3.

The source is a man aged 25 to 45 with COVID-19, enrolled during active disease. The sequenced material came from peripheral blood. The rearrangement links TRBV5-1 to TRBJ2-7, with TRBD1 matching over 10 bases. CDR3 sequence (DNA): TGCGCCAGCAGCCTCGTCGGGACAGGGGCTTACGAGCAGTACTTC. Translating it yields CASSLVGTGAYEQYF. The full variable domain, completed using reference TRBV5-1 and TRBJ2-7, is KAGVTQTPRYLIKTRGQQVTLSCSPISGHRSVSWYQQTPGQGLQFLFEYFSETQRNKGNFPGRFSGRQFSNSRSEMNVSTLELGDSALYLCASSLVGTGAYEQYFGPGTRLTVT.